This section outlines one T cell receptor (beta chain) sequence together with its context. The antigen is undetermined. PCR used 60 Vbeta primers and 13 Jbeta primers. Some clones are missing from TCRdb's copy, which holds only in-frame ones; the method was immunoSEQ multiplex PCR. The sample carries about 95,000 clones, roughly three quarters recorded once. The sample originates from a study of cytomegalovirus exposure and HLA in healthy donors. Overall study context: Membership in the Caucasian-associated ancestry cluster was found for about 84% of roughly 400 genotyped donors. General observations from the study: The investigators catalogued about 170 TCR beta chains as cytomegalovirus-associated.

This clonotype originated in a woman aged 40-49 years in good health and CMV-seronegative. The material sequenced was PBMCs.

This chain's CDR3 is CASSPSKGLYEQYF. The CDR3 coding sequence is TGTGCCAGCAGTCCTAGCAAGGGTCTTTACGAGCAGTACTTC. V is TRBV2 and J is TRBJ2-7; possibly TRBD2 for D (5 bases). Trimming cost V 5 bases and J 4 bases, with 15 bases left between them. The CDR3 covers 14 residues. Looked up from germline, CDR1 is SNHLY and CDR2 is FYNNEI.